This T cell receptor (beta chain) is from a study of a mutant IDH1 vaccine in newly diagnosed glioma. V lost 6 bases to trimming and J lost 8 bases; unmatched junction nucleotides: 10. The CDR3 covers 14 residues. Germline values: CDR1 LNHNV, CDR2 YYDKDF (reference sequence). Comments on this clone: Its antigen is unknown.

Time point indicated: week 23, last vaccination. Vaccination used 300 ug of mutant IDH1 20-mer peptide per dose, with topical imiquimod. Clones were sequenced by immunoSEQ multiplex PCR, and TCRdb holds only the in-frame ones, with some missing. This table has around 29,000 clones, approximately 84% appearing once. This clonotype was obtained from a woman aged 18-29 years with glioma. The specimen comprised PBMCs, sampled from a glioma patient whose treatment included an IDH1 peptide vaccine. The rearrangement joins TRBV15 to TRBJ1-2; 9 bases map to TRBD1. CDR3 bases: TGTGCCACCAGTCAGGACAGGGGCCCTTACGGCTACACCTTC. This sequence encodes CATSQDRGPYGYTF.